The 25 T cell receptor beta chains listed next were all sequenced from one sample in a study of vaccination and CD4 T cells after COVID-19. TCRdb reanalysed the PCR reads using MiXCR and keeps one entry per CDR3 protein. Of approximately 40,000 distinct CDR3 sequences in the sample, 36% were seen once. Time point: late sampling 161 to 241 days after vaccination in three convalescent patients. Sequencing was performed on CD4+ T cells from blood, taken about 7 months after SARS-CoV-2 vaccination. These receptor sequences come from a human donor who had recovered from COVID-19.

This clonotype occurred a few times. The chain is built from TRBV15 and TRBJ1-5, with D maybe TRBD1 (5 bases). Looked up from germline, CDR1 is LNHNV and CDR2 is YYDKDF (reference sequence). The CDR3 runs to 14 residues. Trimming stripped 6 bases from V and 0 bases from J, with 9 bases between. For the CDR3, the DNA is TGTGCCACCAGTTGGACATATAGCAATCAGCCCCAGCATTTT. This translates into CATSWTYSNQPQHF.

The table lists this clonotype with a few counts. The chain combines TRBV19 with TRBJ1-1; no clear D. The V and J ends lost 10 bases and 4 bases respectively, with 10 bases between them. The CDR3 totals 11 residues. Germline CDR1 reads LNHDA; CDR2 reads SQIVND (reference sequence). CDR3 sequence (DNA): TGTGCCACCCTTCGAGGCACTGAAGCTTTCTTT. Translation: CATLRGTEAFF.

The chain links TRBV7-6 to TRBJ2-1, with 10 positions matching TRBD2. CDR1 and CDR2 from the germline V gene are SGHVS and FNYEAQ. The CDR3 sequence is 15 residues long. Trimming removed 3 bases from V and 5 bases from J; junction bases left unmatched: 4. CDR3 DNA sequence: TGTGCCAGCAGCTTGGGGGGGACTAGCGACAATGAGCAGTTCTTC. Encoded protein: CASSLGGTSDNEQFF.

A note on this clonotype: With a much larger clone just one base away, this may be a read error. This sequence joins TRBV6-4 and TRBJ2-7; 8 nucleotides align to TRBD2. The CDR3 length is 15 residues. The junction had 8 bases not matched to a gene; V was cut back by 0 bases and J by 7 bases. Germline loops: CDR1 MRHNA, CDR2 SNTAGT. DNA for the CDR3: TGTGCCAGCAGTGACTCGGCGGGAGGTATGGATGAGCAGTACTTC. Its protein is CASSDSAGGMDEQYF.

V is TRBV19 and J is TRBJ2-5; a weak D match, TRBD1 (5 bases). The ends were cut back, 6 bases at V and 2 bases at J, with 16 bases in the middle. Germline V gene sequence: CDR1 LNHDA, CDR2 SQIVND (reference sequence). The CDR3 spans 15 residues. CDR3 sequence: CASRDPGMGQETQYF. The CDR3 DNA reads as TGTGCCAGTAGGGACCCAGGGATGGGGCAAGAGACCCAGTACTTC. The full variable domain, rest sourced from reference TRBV19 and TRBJ2-5, is DGGITQSPKYLFRKEGQNVTLSCEQNLNHDAMYWYRQDPGQGLRLIYYSQIVNDFQKGDIAEGYSVSREKKESFPLTVTSAQKNPTAFYLCASRDPGMGQETQYFGPGTRLLVL.

The chain joins TRBV12-5 to TRBJ2-3; D is unclear. The CDR3 has 14 residues. The V gene lost 1 base and the J gene lost 6 bases, with 11 bases spanning the gap. Germline V CDR1 and CDR2: LGHNT, FRNRAP. CDR3 region: CASGLGSTHDTQYF. DNA of the CDR3: TGTGCTAGTGGTTTGGGCAGTACACACGATACGCAGTATTTT.

The chain is built from TRBV10-1 and TRBJ2-3, with 8 bases matching TRBD2. V trimming: 10 bases; J trimming: 3 bases; junction bases outside the gene matches: 9. Per germline, CDR1 WNHNN and CDR2 SYGVQD (reference sequence). The CDR3 spans 14 residues. CDR3 in amino acids: CANQSGGVTDTQYF. CDR3 nucleotides: TGCGCCAACCAGAGCGGGGGTGTAACAGATACGCAGTATTTT.

V and J are TRBV29-1 and TRBJ2-1, with 7 bases lining up with TRBD1. V lost 5 bases, J lost 4 bases, and 8 bases stayed unmatched. The CDR3 is made up of 14 amino acids. The germline V gene encodes CDR1 SQVTM and CDR2 ANQGSEA. DNA for the CDR3: TGCAGCGTTAGTCGACAGGGCCCATACAATGAGCAGTTCTTC. Its protein is CSVSRQGPYNEQFF.

The chain combines TRBV25-1 with TRBJ1-1; possible D gene TRBD1, 5 bases. The V and J ends lost 6 bases and 3 bases respectively, with 26 bases between them. Germline V gene data show CDR1 as MGHDK and CDR2 as SYGVNS. CDR3 size: 18 residues. This CDR3 is CASSMNPRDPTRHTEAFF. CDR3 bases: TGTGCCAGCAGCATGAATCCCCGGGACCCGACACGGCACACTGAAGCTTTCTTT.

The chain combines TRBV7-9 with TRBJ2-1; TRBD1 is a possible D gene (6 bases). Trimming cost V 3 bases and J 2 bases, with 8 bases left between them. Germline V CDR1 and CDR2: SEHNR, FQNEAQ (reference sequence). The CDR3 is 14 residues long. CDR3 DNA: TGTGCCAGCAGCTTGAGGGGGACCTACAATGAGCAGTTCTTC. Encoded protein: CASSLRGTYNEQFF.

This clonotype was seen a handful of times. The chain links TRBV24-1 to TRBJ2-3, with 10 bases that match TRBD1. The CDR3 runs 16 residues. The germline V gene has CDR1 KGHDR and CDR2 SFDVKD. V was clipped by 4 bases and J by 6 bases; unmatched bases: 9. CDR3 protein: CATSESGTGEHDTQYF. The CDR3 DNA sequence: TGTGCCACCAGTGAATCAGGGACAGGGGAGCATGATACGCAGTATTTT.

This clonotype was detected only a few times. The chain is built from TRBV20-1 and TRBJ1-5, with 8 nucleotides matching TRBD1. The CDR3 has 16 residues. Germline loops: CDR1 DFQATT, CDR2 SNEGSKA (reference sequence). After removal of 6 bases from V and 1 base from J, the junction contained 11 bases not matched to a gene. The CDR3 nucleotides read TGCAGTGCCGCGGACGGACAGGGTAAAAGCAATCAGCCCCAGCATTTT. Its protein is CSAADGQGKSNQPQHF.

The chain employs TRBV19 and TRBJ2-3, with D uncertain. Between the trimmed V and J ends, which lost 7 bases and 6 bases, there was a span of 26 bases. The CDR3 runs to 17 residues. In germline, CDR1 is LNHDA, CDR2 SQIVND (reference sequence). The CDR3: CASIRSAASPYGDTQYF. The CDR3 DNA is TGTGCCAGTATCCGGTCGGCGGCCTCCCCCTATGGGGATACGCAGTATTTT.

This clonotype was counted between two and nine times. The V and J genes are TRBV6-1 and TRBJ2-3, with D perhaps matching TRBD2 (6 bases). V lost 6 bases to trimming and J lost 6 bases, with 16 bases between them. Germline CDR1 is MNHNS and CDR2 is SASEGT. CDR3 length equals 14 residues. The CDR3 DNA reads as TGTGCCAGCAGCCCCAGGGACTCAGCCGATACGCAGTATTTT. Its protein product is CASSPRDSADTQYF.

This clonotype appeared a few times. The chain employs TRBV28 and TRBJ2-2, with TRBD2 matching over 11 bases. The ends lost 6 bases at V and 3 bases at J; junction bases unmatched: 3. The CDR3 contains 15 residues. Germline V gene data show CDR1 as MDHEN and CDR2 as SYDVKM. The CDR3 here is CASSLAGGDTGELFF. The DNA for the CDR3 is TGTGCCAGCAGCTTAGCGGGAGGGGACACCGGGGAGCTGTTTTTT.

This clonotype was counted only a few times. V and J are TRBV10-3 and TRBJ1-1; 7 positions agree with TRBD1. The germline CDR1 and CDR2 sequences are ENHRY and SYGVKD. Unmatched junction bases numbered 7, after V lost 6 bases and J lost 3 bases. CDR3 size: 14 residues. The CDR3 loop is CAIRPDTGDTEAFF. The CDR3 DNA is TGTGCCATCAGGCCCGATACAGGGGACACTGAAGCTTTCTTT.

This clonotype was counted a few times. The gene calls are TRBV7-2 and TRBJ1-3; D unresolved. The CDR3 is 13 residues long. Trimming took off 3 bases at V and 4 bases at J, with 7 bases between the two ends. Germline-derived CDR1 and CDR2 are SGHTA and FQGNSA. CDR3 in amino acids: CASSLGLGNTIYF. The CDR3 region has the DNA TGTGCCAGCAGCTTGGGCCTCGGAAACACCATATATTTT.

This clonotype was counted between two and nine times. This chain connects TRBV4-3 to TRBJ2-7; 8 bases are a match to TRBD2. The CDR3 has 15 residues. V trimming: 0 bases; J trimming: 0 bases; junction bases outside the gene matches: 1. Germline V lookup: CDR1 LGHNA, CDR2 YSLEER. The CDR3 is CASSQELADSYEQYF. As DNA, the CDR3 is TGCGCCAGCAGCCAAGAACTAGCGGACTCCTACGAGCAGTACTTC.

The rearrangement joins TRBV20-1 to TRBJ2-1; TRBD2 matches 11 bases. The ends lost 6 bases at V and 5 bases at J; junction bases unmatched: 9. The germline V gene encodes CDR1 DFQATT and CDR2 SNEGSKA (reference sequence). This CDR3 comprises 15 residues. The CDR3 here is CSAMRTSGSHNEQFF. In nucleotides, the CDR3 is TGCAGTGCCATGAGGACTAGCGGGTCCCACAATGAGCAGTTCTTC.

This clonotype occurred a few times. This CDR3 is CASSFSQGANEQFF. CDR3 nucleotide sequence: TGTGCCAGCAGCTTCTCACAGGGGGCCAATGAGCAGTTCTTC. The rearrangement joins TRBV7-9 to TRBJ2-1; 9 bases agree with TRBD1. V dropped 3 bases and J dropped 6; count of bases not matched to a gene: 3. From germline, CDR1 is SEHNR and CDR2 FQNEAQ (reference sequence). The CDR3 spans 14 residues.

This chain connects TRBV27 to TRBJ2-1; 10 bases align to TRBD2. CDR1 and CDR2 (germline): MNHEY, SMNVEV (reference sequence). The V segment lost 3 bases and the J segment 3 bases; nucleotides outside the gene matches: 5. This CDR3 has 16 amino acids. The CDR3 DNA reads as TGTGCCAGCAGTTTTGGACTAGCGGAGGGCTACAATGAGCAGTTCTTC. It yields the protein CASSFGLAEGYNEQFF.

The table lists this clonotype with a few counts. V and J are TRBV28 and TRBJ1-2, with unresolved D. This CDR3 spans 12 amino acids. V was pared by 6 bases and J by 8 bases, with 13 bases between. Germline V gene data show CDR1 as MDHEN and CDR2 as SYDVKM. CDR3 sequence (DNA): TGTGCCAGCAGGCAGTCCCCCTGGGGCTACACCTTC. Its translation: CASRQSPWGYTF.

The chain is built from TRBV7-2 and TRBJ2-3, with D maybe TRBD2 (5 bases). Looked up from germline, CDR1 is SGHTA and CDR2 is FQGNSA. V lost 5 bases, J lost 0 bases, and 9 bases lay in between. This CDR3 contains 14 residues. The CDR3 DNA reads as TGTGCCAGCAGCCTACGGACTAGCACAGATACGCAGTATTTT. It codes for CASSLRTSTDTQYF. The full variable domain, rest sourced from reference TRBV7-2 and TRBJ2-3, is GAGVSQSPSNKVTEKGKDVELRCDPISGHTALYWYRQSLGQGLEFLIYFQGNSAPDKSGLPSDRFSAERTGGSVSTLTIQRTQQEDSAVYLCASSLRTSTDTQYFGPGTRLTVL.

The chain recombines TRBV7-9 with TRBJ2-7; weak D call: TRBD1 (6 bases). The V end was cut by 3 bases, the J end by 1 base, with 13 bases between. The CDR3 contains 15 residues. CDR1 is SEHNR and CDR2 is FQNEAQ in the germline V gene (reference sequence). The CDR3 is CASSFPLTGSYEQYF. As DNA, the CDR3 is TGTGCCAGCAGCTTCCCCCTGACAGGTTCCTACGAGCAGTACTTC.

The V gene is TRBV28, the J gene TRBJ2-5; 7 nucleotides match TRBD2. This CDR3 region has 13 residues. CDR1 and CDR2 (germline): MDHEN, SYDVKM. The ends lost 7 bases at V and 5 bases at J; junction bases unmatched: 7. CDR3 amino acids: CASTEGREETQYF. CDR3 nucleotide sequence: TGTGCCAGCACCGAGGGGAGGGAGGAGACCCAGTACTTC.